One and the same sample provided the 5 T cell receptor beta chains below, sequenced in a study of T cells in Graves' hyperthyroidism and ophthalmopathy. Amplified regions were TCR beta CDR3 sequences from RNA transcripts. The HTBI primer set drove a first-round RT-PCR of the TCR CDR3. TCRdb reanalysed the multiplex PCR reads using MiXCR and keeps one entry per CDR3 protein. The data contain around 440,000 distinct CDR3 sequences, about 15% of them singletons. Sequencing input: blood. The source is a young woman with Graves' hyperthyroidism.

This clonotype appeared many times. This chain's CDR3 is CASSARLAGNEQFF. The CDR3 nucleotides read TGTGCCAGCAGCGCCCGACTAGCGGGCAATGAGCAGTTCTTC. The chain carries TRBV7-9 and TRBJ2-1, with 10 bases matching TRBD2. Trimming took 5 bases from V and 6 from J; bases not matched to a gene: 4. Germline CDR1 and CDR2: SEHNR and FQNEAQ (reference sequence). CDR3 length: 14 amino acids.

This clonotype has only a few counts. V and J are TRBV15 and TRBJ2-1; D unclear. Germline V gene lookup returns CDR1 LNHNV and CDR2 YYDKDF (reference sequence). Trimming cost V 0 bases and J 7 bases, with 7 bases left between them. The CDR3 is 13 residues long. The chain's CDR3 is CATSRDLPNEQFF. The CDR3 nucleotides read TGTGCCACCAGCAGAGATCTGCCAAATGAGCAGTTCTTC.

Ten or more counts support this clonotype. The chain carries TRBV27 and TRBJ1-2; a weak D match, TRBD1 (5 bases). The CDR3 is 13 amino acids. In germline, CDR1 is MNHEY, CDR2 SMNVEV (reference sequence). V was shortened by 5 bases and J by 4 bases, with 11 bases between the two germline ends. Here the CDR3 reads CASSQRGGYGYTF. In DNA form, the CDR3 reads TGTGCCAGCAGTCAAAGGGGTGGCTATGGCTACACCTTC.

This clonotype was recorded at least ten times. The J gene is TRBJ2-2, the V gene TRBV9, with a tentative D call TRBD2 (7 bases). CDR3 length: 17 residues. V was pared by 4 bases and J by 3 bases, with 19 bases between. Germline values: CDR1 SGDLS, CDR2 YYNGEE. The DNA of the CDR3 is TGTGCCAGCAGCACTCTCCTGGGGGGGCGGGACACCGGGGAGCTGTTTTTT. Translated, it gives CASSTLLGGRDTGELFF.

This clonotype was counted ten times or more. The V call is TRBV27, the J call TRBJ2-4, with no clear D. This CDR3 has 13 residues. Trimming left V 8 bases short and J 6 bases short, with 14 bases between. Germline-derived CDR1 and CDR2 are MNHEY and SMNVEV (reference sequence). For the CDR3, the DNA is TGTGCCAGCCGAGCGATGGTGGGAAACATTCAGTACTTC. Encoded protein: CASRAMVGNIQYF.